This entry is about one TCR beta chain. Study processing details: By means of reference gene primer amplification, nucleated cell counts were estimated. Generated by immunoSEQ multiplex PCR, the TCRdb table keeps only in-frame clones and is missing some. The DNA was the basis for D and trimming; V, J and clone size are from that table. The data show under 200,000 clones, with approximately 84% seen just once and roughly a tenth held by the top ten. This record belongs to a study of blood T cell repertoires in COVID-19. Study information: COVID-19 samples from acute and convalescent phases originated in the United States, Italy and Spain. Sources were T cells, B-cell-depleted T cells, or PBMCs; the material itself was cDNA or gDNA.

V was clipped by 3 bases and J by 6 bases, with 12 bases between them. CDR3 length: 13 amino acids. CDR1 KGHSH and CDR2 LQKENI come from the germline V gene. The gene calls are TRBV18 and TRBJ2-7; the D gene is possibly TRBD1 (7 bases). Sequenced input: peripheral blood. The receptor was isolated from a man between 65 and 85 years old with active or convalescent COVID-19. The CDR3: CASSPEGQSEQYF. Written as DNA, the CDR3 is TGTGCCAGCTCACCGGAGGGACAGAGCGAGCAGTACTTC.